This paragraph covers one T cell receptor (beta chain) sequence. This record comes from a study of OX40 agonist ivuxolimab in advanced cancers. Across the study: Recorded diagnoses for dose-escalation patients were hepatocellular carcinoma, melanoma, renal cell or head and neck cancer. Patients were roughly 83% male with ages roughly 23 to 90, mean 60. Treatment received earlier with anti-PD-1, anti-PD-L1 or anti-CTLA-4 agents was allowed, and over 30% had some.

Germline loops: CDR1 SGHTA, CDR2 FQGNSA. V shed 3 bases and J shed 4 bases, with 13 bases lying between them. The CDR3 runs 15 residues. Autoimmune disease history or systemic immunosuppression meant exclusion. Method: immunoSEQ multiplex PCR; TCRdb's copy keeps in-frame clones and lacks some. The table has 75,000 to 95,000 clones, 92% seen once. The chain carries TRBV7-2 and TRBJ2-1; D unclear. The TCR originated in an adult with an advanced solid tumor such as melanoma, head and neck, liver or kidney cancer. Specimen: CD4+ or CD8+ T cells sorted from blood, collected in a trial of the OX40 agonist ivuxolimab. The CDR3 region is CASSLALGIYNEQFF. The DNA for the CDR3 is TGTGCCAGCAGCTTGGCCTTGGGAATTTACAATGAGCAGTTCTTC.